The subject of this entry is one TCR beta chain. What it binds is unknown. Germline values: CDR1 SGHAT, CDR2 FQDESV (reference sequence). Trimming took 3 bases from V and 2 from J; bases not matched to a gene: 16. This CDR3 is built from 18 residues. The data were obtained in a study of response to subunit inactivated influenza vaccine. TCRdb re-called the RT-PCR reads through MiXCR, storing one row per CDR3 protein. The sample shows 500,000 to 600,000 distinct CDR3 sequences, about 11% of them seen only once. Findings and caveats of the study: Authors suggested seasonal influenza vaccinations each recruit few new T cells.

The sequencing here drew on PBMCs from blood, taken on the day of vaccination. The gene calls are TRBV11-1 and TRBJ2-7, with 7 positions matching TRBD1. The receptor's source is a man between 45 and 60 years old who received an inactivated influenza vaccine. The CDR3 DNA reads TGTGCCAGCAGCTTTGCGGCAGGGGGTTTCATGCTCACCTACGAGCAGTACTTC. It yields the protein CASSFAAGGFMLTYEQYF.